The 23 T cell receptor beta chains in this list originate from one sample, sequenced in a study of T cell responses to AZD1222 COVID-19 vaccine. Data came from immunoSEQ multiplex PCR; TCRdb stores just in-frame clones and leaves some out. This table has some 190,000 clones, about 89% appearing once. This specimen was peripheral blood, taken 28 days after the second AZD1222 dose. Receptors were obtained from an adult who received the AZD1222 COVID-19 vaccine.

The rearrangement links TRBV12-3 or TRBV12-4 to TRBJ2-7; 11 positions agree with TRBD2. With 5 bases clipped from V and 12 bases from J, the junction kept 6 bases outside the gene matches. This CDR3 has 12 amino acids. CDR3 sequence: CASSGTSGPTYF. DNA of the CDR3: TGTGCCAGCAGTGGGACTAGCGGCCCGACGTACTTC.

V is TRBV27 and J is TRBJ2-7; 8 bases are shared with TRBD1. Germline lookup yields CDR1 MNHEY and CDR2 SMNVEV (reference sequence). The CDR3 is 15 residues long. V trimming: 3 bases; J trimming: 4 bases; junction bases outside the gene matches: 8. CDR3 protein: CASSFSPGGAYEQYF. CDR3 DNA sequence: TGTGCCAGCAGTTTCTCGCCAGGGGGCGCTTACGAGCAGTACTTC.

This sequence joins TRBV27 and TRBJ1-5; weak D call: TRBD1 (5 bases). V lost 6 bases, J lost 0 bases, and 15 bases lay in between. CDR1 MNHEY and CDR2 SMNVEV come from the germline V gene (reference sequence). This CDR3 has 16 residues. The CDR3 bases are TGTGCCAGCAGCCGTTGGGGGAGATATAGCAATCAGCCCCAGCATTTT. It translates to CASSRWGRYSNQPQHF.

The genes are TRBV6-5 and TRBJ1-3; no firm D call. V lost 6 bases, J lost 0 bases, and 6 bases lay in between. This CDR3 comprises 13 residues. From germline, CDR1 is MNHEY and CDR2 SVGAGI. CDR3 nucleotide sequence: TGTGCCAGCAGGGTTCCCTCTGGAAACACCATATATTTT. It translates to CASRVPSGNTIYF.

V is TRBV10-1 and J is TRBJ2-7; 7 bases map to TRBD1. Germline CDR1 is WNHNN and CDR2 is SYGVQD (reference sequence). V shed 5 bases and J 10 bases; nucleotides not matched to a gene: 11. The CDR3 totals 13 residues. DNA of the CDR3: TGCGCCAGCAGTTCTGCCGACAGGGCTGTACAGTACTTC. This codes for CASSSADRAVQYF.

This sequence joins TRBV9 and TRBJ1-3; D unresolved. CDR1 is SGDLS and CDR2 is YYNGEE in the germline V gene. Between the trimmed V and J ends, which lost 0 bases and 0 bases, there was a span of 7 bases. CDR3 length: 15 residues. The CDR3 nucleotides are TGTGCCAGCAGCGTAGATAGTACCTCTGGAAACACCATATATTTT. Amino acids: CASSVDSTSGNTIYF.

The chain has TRBV27 and TRBJ2-7, with D unresolved. The V gene lost 4 bases and the J gene lost 3 bases, with 13 bases spanning the gap. The length of the CDR3 is 14 residues. Per the germline V gene, CDR1 is MNHEY and CDR2 is SMNVEV (reference sequence). The CDR3, as DNA: TGTGCCAGCAGTTCAACCCTAGGAGTCTACGAGCAGTACTTC. It codes for CASSSTLGVYEQYF.

As regards this clone: The identical CDR3 is also encoded by other nucleotide sequences in the sample. This chain uses TRBV7-9 with TRBJ1-6; D possibly corresponds to TRBD1 (6 bases). Looked up from germline, CDR1 is SEHNR and CDR2 is FQNEAQ (reference sequence). This CDR3 is built from 15 residues. The V end was cut by 2 bases, the J end by 7 bases, with 12 bases between. CDR3 in amino acids: CASSLSGGGNSPLHF. The DNA for the CDR3 is TGTGCCAGCAGCTTATCTGGGGGCGGGAATTCACCCCTCCACTTT.

The chain uses TRBV18 and TRBJ2-7; 8 positions match TRBD1. Germline CDR1 is KGHSH and CDR2 is LQKENI. V trimming: 5 bases; J trimming: 3 bases; junction bases outside the gene matches: 3. This CDR3 contains 13 residues. The CDR3 loop reads CASSSTGGYEQYF. The CDR3 bases are TGTGCCAGCTCATCAACAGGGGGCTACGAGCAGTACTTC.

The V and J genes are TRBV5-8 and TRBJ1-6; D not resolved. V dropped 4 bases and J dropped 0 bases, with 11 bases sitting between them. The germline gives CDR1 SGHTS, CDR2 YDEGEE. The CDR3 is 16 amino acids. CDR3 amino acids: CASSRAYSSYNSPLHF. As DNA, the CDR3 is TGTGCCAGCAGCCGGGCCTATAGCTCCTATAATTCACCCCTCCACTTT.

CDR3 region: CASSADNGYTF. The CDR3 nucleotides are TGTGCCAGCAGTGCGGACAATGGCTACACCTTC. The rearrangement uses TRBV9 and TRBJ1-2; a possible D gene is TRBD1 (5 bases). Trimming left V 5 bases short and J 6 bases short, with 8 bases between. The CDR3 sequence is 11 residues long. CDR1 SGDLS and CDR2 YYNGEE come from the germline V gene.

This chain links TRBV9 with TRBJ1-2; D possibly corresponds to TRBD1 (6 bases). Per the germline V gene, CDR1 is SGDLS and CDR2 is YYNGEE. The CDR3 runs to 16 residues. The V gene lost 0 bases and the J gene lost 4 bases, with 16 bases spanning the gap. The CDR3 loop reads CASSVAAGAYGYGYTF. The CDR3 DNA reads TGTGCCAGCAGCGTAGCCGCAGGGGCCTATGGCTATGGCTACACCTTC.

The gene calls are TRBV10-3 and TRBJ2-1, with 8 positions matching TRBD1. CDR3 length: 14 residues. Unmatched junction bases numbered 5, after V lost 3 bases and J lost 7 bases. CDR1 ENHRY and CDR2 SYGVKD come from the germline V gene. Written as DNA, the CDR3 is TGTGCCATCAGTGATGACAGGGGACCAAATGAGCAGTTCTTC. Amino acid sequence: CAISDDRGPNEQFF.

The gene calls are TRBV30 and TRBJ2-5; D may be TRBD2 (5 bases). The CDR3 extends over 14 amino acids. In germline, CDR1 is GTSNPN, CDR2 SVGIG (reference sequence). The V end was cut by 3 bases, the J end by 1 base, with 12 bases between. Here the CDR3 reads CAWRGHGVQETQYF. For the CDR3, the DNA is TGTGCCTGGAGAGGGCACGGGGTCCAAGAGACCCAGTACTTC.

V usage is TRBV5-6 and J usage is TRBJ2-2, with TRBD2 matching over 7 bases. The junction had 11 bases not matched to a gene; V was cut back by 2 bases and J by 4 bases. The CDR3 is made up of 17 amino acids. Germline V gives CDR1 SGHDT, CDR2 YYEEEE. The CDR3 region is CASSLLGGGLGTGELFF. The CDR3 DNA sequence: TGTGCCAGCAGCTTACTCGGGGGAGGGCTGGGCACCGGGGAGCTGTTTTTT.

This clone was seen only once. The chain carries TRBV5-1 and TRBJ2-1; TRBD2 matches 9 bases. Germline trimming cut 0 bases from V and 6 bases from J; bases unmatched to any gene: 10. From germline, CDR1 is SGHRS and CDR2 YFSETQ. The CDR3 covers 17 residues. CDR3 in DNA: TGCGCCAGCAGCTTGGTGGCGGGAGGGTACCGGGGCAATGAGCAGTTCTTC. Amino acids: CASSLVAGGYRGNEQFF.

V and J are TRBV2 and TRBJ2-5; 8 nucleotides match TRBD1. Trimming cost V 3 bases and J 4 bases; bases outside gene matches: 7. The CDR3 is made up of 15 amino acids. Germline CDR1 SNHLY, CDR2 FYNNEI. The CDR3 region has the DNA TGTGCCAGCAGTGACCCGGACAGGGCGGGAGAGACCCAGTACTTC. Amino acids: CASSDPDRAGETQYF.

This chain links TRBV19 with TRBJ1-1; weak D call: TRBD1 (6 bases). Germline CDR1 LNHDA, CDR2 SQIVND (reference sequence). The CDR3 covers 13 residues. Trimming took off 8 bases at V and 4 bases at J, with 14 bases between the two ends. The CDR3 sequence: CASAGGGFTEAFF. The CDR3 DNA reads TGTGCCAGTGCCGGAGGGGGATTCACTGAAGCTTTCTTT.

This clone was recorded once. This chain connects TRBV27 to TRBJ2-3, with 8 bases lining up with TRBD1. Germline lookup yields CDR1 MNHEY and CDR2 SMNVEV (reference sequence). The CDR3 has 15 residues. Trimming cost V 4 bases and J 5 bases; bases outside gene matches: 8. The CDR3: CASSSLTGAGDTQYF. As DNA, the CDR3 is TGTGCCAGCAGTTCCTTGACAGGGGCGGGAGATACGCAGTATTTT.

This clone was picked up one time. The chain carries TRBV29-1 and TRBJ2-5; D is perhaps TRBD1 (5 bases). Deletions cut 2 bases from V and 5 bases from J, with 9 bases between. The CDR3 length is 12 residues. The germline gives CDR1 SQVTM, CDR2 ANQGSEA. In nucleotides, the CDR3 is TGCAGCGTTGAATTCAACAGGGAGACCCAGTACTTC. Translation gives CSVEFNRETQYF.

A note on this clone: At one end the junction does not follow the germline gene, possibly because of a read error. The chain carries TRBV7-7 and TRBJ1-1; D is ambiguous. This CDR3 comprises 13 residues. The germline gives CDR1 SSHAT, CDR2 FNYEAQ (reference sequence). CDR3 sequence: CASSLEVNTEAFF. The CDR3 bases are TGTGCTAGCAGCTTAGAGGTGAACACTGAAGCTTTCTTT.

The J gene is TRBJ2-3, the V gene TRBV30; perhaps TRBD2 as D (5 bases). This CDR3 is 15 amino acids long. Germline assignment: CDR1 GTSNPN and CDR2 SVGIG (reference sequence). V was shortened by 0 bases and J by 6 bases, with 16 bases between the two germline ends. The CDR3 spells CAWSVRGSGWDTQYF. In nucleotides, the CDR3 is TGTGCCTGGAGTGTAAGAGGGAGTGGGTGGGATACGCAGTATTTT.

This clone was counted only a few times. The J gene is TRBJ1-1, the V gene TRBV11-3; D is uncertain. The CDR3 spans 13 residues. Germline assignment: CDR1 SGHNT and CDR2 YENEEA. Deletions cut 0 bases from V and 2 bases from J, with 4 bases between. CDR3 amino acids: CASSLEANTEAFF. In DNA form, the CDR3 reads TGTGCCAGCAGCTTAGAGGCTAACACTGAAGCTTTCTTT.